These 5 T cell receptor beta chains share one sample of origin, sequenced in a study of low-dose radiotherapy and immunotherapy resistance in tumors. TRAV- and TRBV-specific primers primed first-strand cDNA, covering alpha and beta chains. TCRs underwent roughly 20 PCR cycles of amplification with a constant-region primer and V-primer adapter. TCRdb passed the reads through MiXCR, listing each CDR3 protein once. The data show about 58,000 distinct CDR3 sequences, with about 23% seen just once and 6.5% to 8% held by the top ten. As to time point: after trial treatment. The treatment here: LDRT plus nivolumab, ipilimumab, low-dose cyclophosphamide and aspirin (RACIN trial). The starting material was PBMCs, obtained after low-dose radiotherapy plus immunotherapy. The receptors stem from a male donor with prostate cancer.

Many counts were recorded for this clonotype. DNA of the CDR3: TGCGCCAGCAGCCGAGACAGCTATGGCTACACCTTC. The encoded protein is CASSRDSYGYTF. This chain connects TRBV4-1 to TRBJ1-2, with a tentative D call TRBD1 (5 bases). The CDR3 length is 12 residues. Germline V gene lookup returns CDR1 MGHRA and CDR2 YSYEKL. The V end was cut by 4 bases, the J end by 4 bases, with 7 bases between.

This clonotype was detected many times. The genes are TRBV12-3 or TRBV12-4 and TRBJ1-5, with a tentative D call TRBD1 (6 bases). The CDR3 spans 14 residues. V was cut by 6 bases and J by 0 bases, with 9 bases left in between. The CDR3 reads CASSRDNSNQPQHF. The CDR3 coding sequence is TGTGCCAGCAGCCGGGACAATAGCAATCAGCCCCAGCATTTT.

Notes on this clonotype: One base separates it from a far larger clone, so it is likely a read error. The chain recombines TRBV10-3 with TRBJ2-1, with 7 bases matching TRBD2. From germline, CDR1 is ENHRY and CDR2 SYGVKD. Trimming cost V 3 bases and J 10 bases; bases outside gene matches: 9. The CDR3 is 14 residues long. The DNA for the CDR3 is TGTGCCATCAGTGATGGACTAGACCGCCCGGAGCAGTTCTTC. Amino acids: CAISDGLDRPEQFF.

In its sample, this clonotype was seen many times. This chain uses TRBV4-2 with TRBJ2-1; 8 nucleotides align to TRBD2. With 6 bases clipped from V and 5 bases from J, the junction kept 12 bases outside the gene matches. CDR3 length equals 16 residues. Looked up from germline, CDR1 is LGHNA and CDR2 is YNFKEQ. In DNA, the CDR3 is TGTGCCAGCAGGTACGCAGCGGGAGAGTTCGACAATGAGCAGTTCTTC. It codes for CASRYAAGEFDNEQFF.

This clonotype showed up many times. The chain joins TRBV2 to TRBJ2-3; D is perhaps TRBD2 (6 bases). Deletions cut 6 bases from V and 2 bases from J, with 9 bases between. The CDR3 totals 13 residues. Germline lookup yields CDR1 SNHLY and CDR2 FYNNEI. This chain's CDR3 is CASRDYFTDTQYF. CDR3 nucleotide sequence: TGTGCCAGCAGGGACTACTTCACAGATACGCAGTATTTT.